The 30 T cell receptor beta chains below all came from one sample that was sequenced in a study of Graves' ophthalmopathy and Graves' hyperthyroidism. CDR3 regions of TCR beta were amplified from RNA transcripts. First-round RT-PCR relied on HTBI primers, and a second-round multiplex PCR came next. Via MiXCR, TCRdb re-called the multiplex PCR reads, giving one row per CDR3 protein. The data contain hundreds of thousands of distinct CDR3 sequences, over 20% of them seen just once; the ten biggest clones take up roughly 7.4%. Sequencing input: peripheral blood. The receptors come from a woman younger than 35 with stable Graves' hyperthyroidism. Some clones in this sample may be carry-over from other donors' samples.

At least ten counts were recorded for this clonotype. The chain uses TRBV7-6 and TRBJ2-5, with D possibly matching TRBD2 (7 bases). V was pared by 0 bases and J by 5 bases, with 13 bases between. Germline V gives CDR1 SGHVS, CDR2 FNYEAQ. CDR3 length equals 15 residues. The CDR3 nucleotides read TGTGCCAGCAGCTTAGCGGCACAGGGAGGGGAGACCCAGTACTTC. Translation gives CASSLAAQGGETQYF.

There are a few counts of this clonotype. The V gene is TRBV2, the J gene TRBJ2-7, with 7 nucleotides matching TRBD2. This CDR3 comprises 14 residues. CDR1 is SNHLY, CDR2 FYNNEI, per germline. V lost 6 bases to trimming and J lost 2 bases; unmatched junction nucleotides: 7. CDR3 loop: CASSASGETYEQYF. The CDR3, as DNA: TGTGCCAGCAGCGCGAGCGGGGAAACCTACGAGCAGTACTTC.

This clonotype has at least ten counts. This chain uses TRBV29-1 with TRBJ2-5, with D possibly matching TRBD2 (5 bases). V lost 3 bases and J 2 bases, leaving 16 bases between the germline ends. This CDR3 has 15 amino acids. Germline loops: CDR1 SQVTM, CDR2 ANQGSEA. CDR3 in amino acids: CSVDGSSHQQETQYF. DNA of the CDR3: TGCAGCGTTGATGGGTCTAGCCACCAACAAGAGACCCAGTACTTC.

This clonotype was found many times. The genes are TRBV7-3 and TRBJ1-1; a possible D gene is TRBD1 (5 bases). V shed 4 bases and J shed 10 bases, with 13 bases lying between them. The CDR3 runs 12 residues. Per the germline V gene, CDR1 is SGHTA and CDR2 is FQGTGA. For the CDR3, the DNA is TGTGCCAGCAGCTACCACGGGGGGGTAGCTTTCTTT. Amino acid sequence: CASSYHGGVAFF.

This clonotype was observed many times. This chain uses TRBV4-1 with TRBJ1-5; 7 bases align to TRBD1. Germline V gene data show CDR1 as MGHRA and CDR2 as YSYEKL. The V segment lost 0 bases and the J segment 3 bases; nucleotides outside the gene matches: 2. The CDR3 is 15 amino acids. The CDR3 reads CASSQEGTANQPQHF. The CDR3 coding sequence is TGCGCCAGCAGCCAAGAAGGGACAGCCAATCAGCCCCAGCATTTT.

The chain joins TRBV6-1 to TRBJ1-1; D uncertain. The V and J ends lost 1 base and 4 bases respectively, with 10 bases between them. CDR1 and CDR2 from the germline V gene are MNHNS and SASEGT. The CDR3 loop spans 14 amino acids. The CDR3 DNA follows: TGTGCCAGCAGTGAAGTCGAAGGATTCACTGAAGCTTTCTTT. It specifies CASSEVEGFTEAFF.

In its sample, this clonotype was seen a few times. V gene TRBV5-1 combines with J gene TRBJ2-5; 7 bases line up with TRBD2. Trimming at V came to 6 bases and at J to 4 bases, leaving 12 bases not matched to a gene. CDR3 length equals 15 residues. Per the germline V gene, CDR1 is SGHRS and CDR2 is YFSETQ. CDR3 bases: TGCGCCAGCAACGCCGTCGGGGGGTCTCTAGAGACCCAGTACTTC. Encoded protein: CASNAVGGSLETQYF.

The chain uses TRBV29-1 and TRBJ2-4; 9 bases map to TRBD1. The CDR3 runs to 16 residues. In germline, CDR1 is SQVTM, CDR2 ANQGSEA. J lost 11 bases, V lost 1 base, and 15 bases had no gene match. The CDR3 DNA reads as TGCAGCGTTGAAGTAGGACAGGGGAGGACCCACGGGGTTCAGTACTTC. It is translated as CSVEVGQGRTHGVQYF.

The rearrangement uses TRBV5-6 and TRBJ2-2; D gene ambiguous. From germline, CDR1 is SGHDT and CDR2 YYEEEE. CDR3 length equals 15 residues. Trimming shortened V by 0 bases and J by 4 bases, and 10 bases separated the two germline ends. Written as DNA, the CDR3 is TGTGCCAGCAGCTTGGAGGTCCTGGGCACCGGGGAGCTGTTTTTT. Residues: CASSLEVLGTGELFF.

This clonotype was observed at least ten times. The chain employs TRBV19 and TRBJ1-1; D might be TRBD1 (5 bases). The germline V gene encodes CDR1 LNHDA and CDR2 SQIVND (reference sequence). V lost 6 bases and J lost 5, with 16 bases in between. The CDR3 has 14 residues. The CDR3 protein is CASRAGTLGTEAFF. CDR3 DNA: TGTGCCAGTAGAGCCGGGACTTTAGGGACTGAAGCTTTCTTT. Drawing the rest from reference TRBV19 and TRBJ1-1, the complete variable domain is DGGITQSPKYLFRKEGQNVTLSCEQNLNHDAMYWYRQDPGQGLRLIYYSQIVNDFQKGDIAEGYSVSREKKESFPLTVTSAQKNPTAFYLCASRAGTLGTEAFFGQGTRLTVV.

The sample holds many counts of this clonotype. The V call is TRBV11-2, the J call TRBJ2-5; D may be TRBD2 (6 bases). This CDR3 is 16 amino acids long. V lost 3 bases to trimming and J lost 5 bases, with 19 bases between them. CDR1 is SGHAT and CDR2 is FQNNGV in the germline V gene. CDR3 amino acids: CASSLVGRRRGETQYF. The CDR3, as DNA: TGTGCCAGCAGCTTGGTGGGGAGGCGCCGTGGGGAGACCCAGTACTTC.

This clonotype was recorded many times. The rearrangement joins TRBV7-9 to TRBJ1-2; TRBD1 is a possible D gene (5 bases). Deletions cut 1 base from V and 4 bases from J, with 13 bases between. The V gene's germline CDR1 is SEHNR and CDR2 FQNEAQ (reference sequence). The length of the CDR3 is 15 residues. DNA for the CDR3: TGTGCCAGCAGCTTAGGGACATGGAAGACCTATGGCTACACCTTC. It is translated as CASSLGTWKTYGYTF.

This clonotype was recorded many times. The V and J genes are TRBV12-3 or TRBV12-4 and TRBJ2-7, with 9 bases identical to TRBD1. The length of the CDR3 is 16 residues. Unmatched junction bases numbered 16, after V lost 6 bases and J lost 7 bases. For the CDR3, the DNA is TGTGCCAGCAGCCCTAGGCCGGGACAGGGAGGGTATGAGCAGTACTTC. The encoded protein is CASSPRPGQGGYEQYF.

This clonotype was picked up many times. V gene TRBV12-3 or TRBV12-4 combines with J gene TRBJ1-1, with TRBD1 matching over 8 bases. The CDR3 has 13 amino acids. J gave up 4 bases and V 7 bases, and 5 bases lay outside the gene matches. The CDR3 here is CASIGQGGTEAFF. The CDR3 DNA follows: TGTGCCAGCATTGGACAGGGAGGCACTGAAGCTTTCTTT.

This clonotype was counted ten times or more. The chain couples TRBV20-1 to TRBJ2-2; 11 bases are shared with TRBD2. J gave up 0 bases and V 1 base, and 4 bases lay outside the gene matches. The CDR3 is 17 residues long. Germline V gene sequence: CDR1 DFQATT, CDR2 SNEGSKA (reference sequence). Here the CDR3 reads CSARGLAGSANTGELFF. In DNA form, the CDR3 reads TGCAGTGCTAGAGGACTAGCGGGGAGCGCGAACACCGGGGAGCTGTTTTTT.

This clonotype occurred many times. The chain carries TRBV6-1 and TRBJ2-5, with TRBD2 matching 8 bases. In germline, CDR1 is MNHNS, CDR2 SASEGT. With 2 bases clipped from V and 7 bases from J, the junction kept 9 bases outside the gene matches. The CDR3 runs to 15 residues. This chain's CDR3 is CASSETSGVPGTQYF. CDR3 nucleotides: TGTGCCAGCAGTGAAACTAGCGGAGTCCCAGGGACCCAGTACTTC.

The V call is TRBV28, the J call TRBJ1-2; D is unresolved. Trimming left V 3 bases short and J 4 bases short, with 9 bases between. The CDR3 runs 13 residues. Germline V gives CDR1 MDHEN, CDR2 SYDVKM. The CDR3 region has the DNA TGTGCCAGCAGTTTTGGACGGGGCTATGGCTACACCTTC. This translates into CASSFGRGYGYTF.

V usage is TRBV6-2 or TRBV6-3 and J usage is TRBJ2-6; tentative D call: TRBD2 (5 bases). The CDR3 contains 18 residues. V was clipped by 7 bases and J by 2 bases, with 21 bases between them. Germline CDR1 reads MNHEY; CDR2 reads SVGEGT. DNA of the CDR3: TGTGCCAGCACCGACCCCGGGATTCCGGTCGCTGGGGCCAACGTCCTGACTTTC. This encodes CASTDPGIPVAGANVLTF.

This clonotype was seen at least ten times. The chain uses TRBV19 and TRBJ2-6; 7 bases align to TRBD2. Per germline, CDR1 LNHDA and CDR2 SQIVND (reference sequence). The CDR3 totals 17 residues. V shed 5 bases, J shed 4 bases, and the junction held 11 bases outside the gene matches. The CDR3 sequence: CASSSGREGGGANVLTF. For the CDR3, the DNA is TGTGCCAGTAGTTCGGGCAGGGAGGGTGGCGGGGCCAACGTCCTGACTTTC. Together with reference TRBV19 and TRBJ2-6, the CDR3 gives the full variable domain: DGGITQSPKYLFRKEGQNVTLSCEQNLNHDAMYWYRQDPGQGLRLIYYSQIVNDFQKGDIAEGYSVSREKKESFPLTVTSAQKNPTAFYLCASSSGREGGGANVLTFGAGSRLTVL.

This clonotype has ten or more counts. The V and J genes are TRBV7-2 and TRBJ1-1; D call uncertain. With 6 bases removed from V and 5 bases from J, the gap between germline ends came to 13 bases. This CDR3 contains 13 residues. Germline loops: CDR1 SGHTA, CDR2 FQGNSA. The CDR3 DNA sequence: TGTGCCAGCAGGTCCCCGCCACGGACTGAAGCTTTCTTT. Its translation is CASRSPPRTEAFF.

This clonotype occurred many times. The chain couples TRBV9 to TRBJ2-5; tentative D call: TRBD2 (6 bases). This CDR3 contains 14 residues. Per the germline V gene, CDR1 is SGDLS and CDR2 is YYNGEE. V lost 0 bases and J lost 5, with 11 bases in between. The CDR3 here is CASSVDLSGETQYF. CDR3 bases: TGTGCCAGCAGCGTAGATCTGAGCGGGGAGACCCAGTACTTC.

This clonotype was recorded many times. The chain joins TRBV5-1 to TRBJ1-2; D remains unclear. V lost 3 bases, J lost 8 bases, and 23 bases lay in between. The CDR3 extends over 16 amino acids. Germline assignment: CDR1 SGHRS and CDR2 YFSETQ. CDR3 in DNA: TGCGCCAGCAGCTACGACGTGGCAAGAGACGGGATCGGCTACACCTTC. This sequence encodes CASSYDVARDGIGYTF.

At least ten counts were recorded for this clonotype. The CDR3 nucleotides are TGCAGCGTCCTGGGAGGGACAGGGAACTACGAGCAGTACTTC. It encodes CSVLGGTGNYEQYF. This chain links TRBV29-1 with TRBJ2-7; 9 bases agree with TRBD1. CDR1 and CDR2 from the germline V gene are SQVTM and ANQGSEA. CDR3 length: 14 amino acids. V lost 6 bases, J lost 3 bases, and 9 bases stayed unmatched.

This clonotype was observed at least ten times. V and J are TRBV6-5 and TRBJ1-2; possible D gene TRBD1, 5 bases. The CDR3 spans 15 residues. Per the germline V gene, CDR1 is MNHEY and CDR2 is SVGAGI. V was pared by 4 bases and J by 6 bases, with 18 bases between. CDR3 region: CASSFRDSRINGYTF. CDR3 sequence (DNA): TGTGCCAGCAGTTTTCGGGACTCTCGGATAAATGGCTACACCTTC.

As to this clonotype: Germline and junction disagree at one end, which may indicate a read error. This chain links TRBV3-1 with TRBJ1-5; D unclear. CDR1 LGHDT and CDR2 YNNKEL come from the germline V gene (reference sequence). This CDR3 comprises 14 residues. CDR3 sequence (DNA): TGTGCCAGCAGCCAGGGTCAGTTCAATCAGCCCCAGGATTTT. Its translation: CASSQGQFNQPQDF.

There are many counts of this clonotype. CDR3 amino acids: CSAPGLAGVAKNIQYF. The CDR3 region has the DNA TGCAGTGCCCCGGGACTAGCGGGGGTAGCCAAAAACATTCAGTACTTC. This chain connects TRBV20-1 to TRBJ2-4; 14 positions match TRBD2. Germline V gives CDR1 DFQATT, CDR2 SNEGSKA (reference sequence). V lost 6 bases, J lost 0 bases, and 4 bases stayed unmatched. The CDR3 loop spans 16 amino acids.

The CDR3 DNA reads TGTGCCAGCAGACTCGGACAGGGGAGGGCTGAAGCTTTCTTT. This gives the protein CASRLGQGRAEAFF. This chain connects TRBV28 to TRBJ1-1; TRBD1 matches 9 bases. The CDR3 has 14 residues. V lost 6 bases and J lost 6; bases outside the gene matches: 8. Germline-derived CDR1 and CDR2 are MDHEN and SYDVKM.

This clonotype was recorded at least ten times. V gene TRBV9 combines with J gene TRBJ1-6; 8 bases are a match to TRBD1. Unmatched junction bases numbered 3, after V lost 0 bases and J lost 4 bases. Germline V gene data show CDR1 as SGDLS and CDR2 as YYNGEE. This CDR3 spans 16 amino acids. DNA for the CDR3: TGTGCCAGCAGCGTAGAAGACAGGGGATATAATTCACCCCTCCACTTT. It yields the protein CASSVEDRGYNSPLHF.

The chain is built from TRBV28 and TRBJ2-5; TRBD1 matches 9 bases. Unmatched junction bases numbered 12, after V lost 10 bases and J lost 0 bases. This CDR3 spans 16 amino acids. CDR1 MDHEN and CDR2 SYDVKM come from the germline V gene. CDR3 DNA: TGTGCCAACCAGTGGACAGGGGATTTGTACCAAGAGACCCAGTACTTC. Its translation: CANQWTGDLYQETQYF. Supplemented by reference TRBV28 and TRBJ2-5, the full variable domain reads DVKVTQSSRYLVKRTGEKVFLECVQDMDHENMFWYRQDPGLGLRLIYFSYDVKMKEKGDIPEGYSVSREKKERFSLILESASTNQTSMYLCANQWTGDLYQETQYFGPGTRLLVL.

The chain uses TRBV28 and TRBJ2-5; 9 bases agree with TRBD1. Looked up from germline, CDR1 is MDHEN and CDR2 is SYDVKM. CDR3 size: 16 residues. Trimming at V came to 5 bases and at J to 5 bases, leaving 12 bases not matched to a gene. In DNA form, the CDR3 reads TGTGCCAGCAGTCTCCGGCGGGACAGGGTGAGGGAGACCCAGTACTTC. It is translated as CASSLRRDRVRETQYF.